This entry is about one TCR beta chain. There is no known antigen for this receptor. No base quality values were provided; no much bigger clone lies one nucleotide off. Library prep was done by 5' RACE. The sequencing machine was an Illumina HiSeq 2000. A universal primer binding site was added through template switching, and the final cDNA carried a unique molecular identifier so that TCR cDNA molecules could be counted accurately. First-strand cDNA for TCR alpha and beta chains was synthesized from specific primers in the conserved constant-segment region. Each cDNA library was double barcoded, with a SMART-Mk sample barcode plus Illumina barcodes, to control for contamination. TruSeq adapter sequences along with Illumina sample barcodes were introduced in two successive PCR steps. TCR alpha and beta cDNA libraries were sequenced on the Illumina HiSeq platform with custom primers. Per the authors' processing: Raw reads were processed with MiGEC to extract unique molecular identifiers, and MiXCR was used to determine CDR3 positions. For each individual, recombination models were inferred using an EM algorithm with the repgenHMM and IGoR tools. The analysis of shared clonotypes was done with the tcR package in R, with sharing normalized by the product of cloneset sizes. Out-of-frame nonproductive sequences were analyzed to study raw recombination free of thymic and clonal selection effects. TCRdb itself trimmed the public reads at Q25 with fastp, ran MiXCR and retained productive beta chains. A single entry per CDR3 protein holds the most common genes and DNA from its merged rows. V and J calls and clone size were set by TCRdb, not the authors. In all, the sample holds approximately 700,000 distinct CDR3 sequences, and 18% of those were seen once. Around 13% of the sample belongs to the ten largest clones.

At the junction V is shortened by 10 bases and J by 3 bases; bases outside the gene matches: 9. The CDR3 measures 13 amino acids from cysteine to phenylalanine. The CDR3 DNA has 39 bases and is translated from base 1. According to the germline V gene, CDR1 reads MNHNS and CDR2 reads SASEGT. This sample is drawn from a study of identical twins (dated by TCRdb to about 2016). A note on the overall study: The study deep-sequenced TCR alpha and beta repertoires from monozygotic twins, unrelated adults of various ages and cord blood to test whether fetal clonotypes persist. To rule out contamination, the twin experiments were replicated at different times with different library preparation protocols.

All donors were healthy Caucasians. The twin cohort consisted of three pairs of female monozygotic twins, all aged 18 to 29 years. RNA for TCR libraries was isolated from peripheral blood mononuclear cells. Broader findings and caveats from the paper: Conclusions relied on cross-sectional statistical analysis, since the same donors could not be followed over many years. Excess twin sharing in beta out-of-frame sequences was weaker because fewer shared sequences lowered the signal-to-noise ratio. Abundant cord blood beta clonotypes carried fewer insertions; young adult naive repertoires showed a weaker similar trend, while memory repertoires showed none. In monozygotic twins, out-of-frame TCR alpha sharing was systematically underestimated by recombination models, although the models agreed with sharing between unrelated individuals. Compared with coincidental sharing between unrelated individuals, out-of-frame TCR alpha sequences shared between twins showed an excess of sequences with low generation probability. Zero-insertion analyses could be partly confounded by invariant T cells such as MAIT and iNKT, though diverse VJ usage argued against such confounding for most clonotypes.

This same sample was also part of a study on T cells expressing NK-cell markers. According to the second study: Eight or nine donors provided sorted CD3+CD56+NKG2C+, CD3+CD56+NKG2C- and CD3+CD56-NKG2C+ T-cell subsets, whose TCR beta-chain repertoires were profiled. Of the eight sequenced donors, seven were found to be HCMV-seropositive and one was found to be HCMV-seronegative. In several experiments an anti-gammadeltaTCR antibody was added to restrict sorting to alphabetaTCR-expressing T cells. For five or six donors, the dominant CD3+CD56+NKG2C+ clonotypes were among the top 10 CD8+ clonotypes and accounted for about 1.0-7.0% of CD8+ T cells. Those dominant clonotypes were again the most abundant among CD3+CD56-NKG2C+ cells in several donors, at roughly 25-60.1%. Whether the expanded NKG2C-expressing T cell clones were specific for HCMV antigens remained unclear. All eight donors whose samples were sequenced were randomly selected healthy volunteers, three of them men and five women. A commercial ELISA kit detecting HCMV-specific IgG in serum was used to determine HCMV serostatus. For more than 5 donors, unsorted PBMC were also used to sequence bulk peripheral blood T-cell repertoires. MIGEC handled demultiplexing of the reads and grouping by UMI, while MiTCR was used to assemble and quantify clonotypes. To remove erroneous sequences, TCR cDNA sequences were retained only when supported by two or more reads. Downstream repertoire analysis used the tcR package, and clonotypes were matched across fractions by CDR3 nucleotide sequence plus V segment. VDJmatch was used to annotate antigen specificity against VDJdb, with one amino acid substitution in CDR3 allowed.

Here the chain combines TRBV6-1 and TRBJ2-7, with 7 central nucleotides matching TRBD1. The TCR originated in a young woman in good health. Sequencing was done on a sample of PBMCs. The nucleotides read TGTGCCACCCACCGCAGGGGGTTCTACGAGCAGTACTTC. This sequence encodes CATHRRGFYEQYF.